These 27 T cell receptor beta chains were all obtained from the same sample, sequenced in a study of OX40 agonist ivuxolimab in advanced cancers. Generated by immunoSEQ multiplex PCR, the TCRdb table keeps only in-frame clones and is missing some. The sample contains some 15,000 clones, 65% to 75% of which appear only once. Material: CD4+ or CD8+ T cells sorted from blood, obtained in a trial of the OX40 agonist ivuxolimab. These receptors all come from an adult with an advanced solid tumor such as melanoma, head and neck, liver or kidney cancer.

This clone was counted between two and nine times. The chain has TRBV19 and TRBJ2-7; D is tentatively TRBD1 or TRBD2 (5 bases each). There are 14 residues in the CDR3. Germline values: CDR1 LNHDA, CDR2 SQIVND (reference sequence). V lost 4 bases, J lost 0 bases, and 10 bases lay in between. CDR3 DNA sequence: TGTGCCAGTAGTACCCGGGACGGCTCCTACGAGCAGTACTTC. Translation: CASSTRDGSYEQYF. The full variable domain, in which reference TRBV19 and TRBJ2-7 provide the parts outside the CDR3, is DGGITQSPKYLFRKEGQNVTLSCEQNLNHDAMYWYRQDPGQGLRLIYYSQIVNDFQKGDIAEGYSVSREKKESFPLTVTSAQKNPTAFYLCASSTRDGSYEQYFGPGTRLTVT.

The V call is TRBV11-2, the J call TRBJ2-7; the D call may be TRBD1 or TRBD2 (5 bases each). Trimming took off 3 bases at V and 5 bases at J, with 11 bases between the two ends. Germline values: CDR1 SGHAT, CDR2 FQNNGV. The CDR3 sequence is 13 residues long. The CDR3 DNA reads TGTGCCAGCAGCTTTGGGACCCGTGACGAGCAGTACTTC. This codes for CASSFGTRDEQYF.

This sequence joins TRBV7-9 and TRBJ2-5, with D possibly being TRBD1 (6 bases). The germline CDR1 and CDR2 sequences are SEHNR and FQNEAQ (reference sequence). CDR3 size: 14 residues. V lost 6 bases, J lost 0 bases, and 11 bases lay in between. DNA of the CDR3: TGTGCCAGCAGGGACAGATTAGACCAAGAGACCCAGTACTTC. Translated, it gives CASRDRLDQETQYF.

The chain is built from TRBV4-1 and TRBJ2-2; D not resolved. The length of the CDR3 is 18 residues. V dropped 0 bases and J dropped 7 bases, with 21 bases sitting between them. Germline loops: CDR1 MGHRA, CDR2 YSYEKL. CDR3 sequence reads: CASSQESHMGRPGGELFF. Here the CDR3 DNA reads TGCGCCAGCAGCCAAGAATCCCATATGGGAAGGCCCGGCGGGGAGCTGTTTTTT.

V is TRBV29-1 and J is TRBJ1-2; D unclear. V lost 0 bases, J lost 11 bases, and 19 bases lay in between. The CDR3 contains 14 residues. Germline-derived CDR1 and CDR2 are SQVTM and ANQGSEA. CDR3 DNA sequence: TGCAGCGTTGAAGATTCACACGTGGCTTTTGGTTACACCTTC. Translating gives CSVEDSHVAFGYTF. Together with reference TRBV29-1 and TRBJ1-2, the CDR3 gives the full variable domain: SAVISQKPSRDICQRGTSLTIQCQVDSQVTMMFWYRQQPGQSLTLIATANQGSEATYESGFVIDKFPISRPNLTFSTLTVSNMSPEDSSIYLCSVEDSHVAFGYTFGSGTRLTVV.

The genes are TRBV4-2 and TRBJ2-7, with TRBD2 as a possible D gene (6 bases). Germline CDR1 LGHNA, CDR2 YNFKEQ. The V end was cut by 2 bases, the J end by 7 bases, with 21 bases between. CDR3 length: 16 amino acids. CDR3 sequence: CASSQLAGTLWGEQYF. CDR3 in DNA: TGTGCCAGCAGCCAACTGGCGGGGACCCTATGGGGGGAGCAGTACTTC.

The chain combines TRBV28 with TRBJ2-2, with 10 positions matching TRBD2. The CDR3 is 15 residues long. Germline V gene sequence: CDR1 MDHEN, CDR2 SYDVKM. The ends lost 2 bases at V and 3 bases at J; junction bases unmatched: 0. CDR3 amino acids: CASSLLAGDTGELFF. The DNA of the CDR3 is TGTGCCAGCAGTTTACTAGCGGGAGACACCGGGGAGCTGTTTTTT.

The V gene is TRBV6-5, the J gene TRBJ2-1; TRBD2 is a possible D gene (6 bases). The CDR3 is made up of 15 amino acids. Germline CDR1 and CDR2: MNHEY and SVGAGI. V was shortened by 2 bases and J by 9 bases, with 17 bases between the two germline ends. This CDR3 is CASSYVRGTLGEQFF. As DNA, the CDR3 is TGTGCCAGCAGTTACGTTCGGGGGACCCTCGGTGAGCAGTTCTTC.

The CDR3 sequence: CASSEGREISYEQYF. The CDR3 DNA reads TGCGCCAGCAGTGAGGGGCGGGAGATCTCCTACGAGCAGTACTTC. V gene TRBV10-1 combines with J gene TRBJ2-7; 7 nucleotides agree with TRBD2. The V and J ends lost 2 bases and 0 bases, in that order; junction bases with no gene match: 4. Germline V gene data show CDR1 as WNHNN and CDR2 as SYGVQD (reference sequence). The CDR3 runs 15 residues.

The sample holds one count of this clone. The V gene is TRBV19, the J gene TRBJ2-6, with D unclear. The CDR3 spans 13 residues. Trimming left V 6 bases short and J 0 bases short, with 3 bases between. The germline V gene has CDR1 LNHDA and CDR2 SQIVND (reference sequence). CDR3 amino acids: CASSPSGANVLTF. The DNA for the CDR3 is TGTGCCAGTAGCCCCTCTGGGGCCAACGTCCTGACTTTC.

The J gene is TRBJ1-2, the V gene TRBV12-5; 7 bases align to TRBD1. Germline CDR1 is LGHNT and CDR2 is FRNRAP. The CDR3 spans 14 residues. The ends lost 6 bases at V and 2 bases at J; junction bases unmatched: 6. The CDR3 bases are TGTGCTAGTGGGACAGGGCTTGAAAACTATGGCTACACCTTC. It specifies CASGTGLENYGYTF. The full variable domain, its missing parts supplied by reference TRBV12-5 and TRBJ1-2, is DARVTQTPRHKVTEMGQEVTMRCQPILGHNTVFWYRQTMMQGLELLAYFRNRAPLDDSGMPKDRFSAEMPDATLATLKIQPSEPRDSAVYFCASGTGLENYGYTFGSGTRLTVV.

This rearrangement joins TRBV6-5 to TRBJ1-1, with D unresolved. CDR1 and CDR2 (germline): MNHEY, SVGAGI. With 3 bases removed from V and 6 bases from J, the gap between germline ends came to 11 bases. This CDR3 spans 13 amino acids. The CDR3 sequence: CASSYVLRAEAFF. The DNA of the CDR3 is TGTGCCAGCAGTTATGTTCTAAGGGCTGAAGCTTTCTTT.

The chain joins TRBV7-9 to TRBJ2-5; 9 nucleotides agree with TRBD1. Germline CDR1 reads SEHNR; CDR2 reads FQNEAQ (reference sequence). After removal of 6 bases from V and 0 bases from J, the junction contained 5 bases not matched to a gene. The CDR3 spans 15 residues. The CDR3 here is CASRFRDRDQETQYF. In nucleotides, the CDR3 is TGTGCCAGCAGATTCAGGGACAGGGACCAAGAGACCCAGTACTTC.

V gene TRBV19 combines with J gene TRBJ1-5; D might be TRBD1 (6 bases). Germline V gene sequence: CDR1 LNHDA, CDR2 SQIVND (reference sequence). With 10 bases removed from V and 1 base from J, the gap between germline ends came to 14 bases. The CDR3 consists of 14 residues. DNA for the CDR3: TGTGCCACCCGGGGGGGGCTCAGCAATCAGCCCCAGCATTTT. Protein sequence: CATRGGLSNQPQHF.

This chain connects TRBV28 to TRBJ2-2; TRBD1 agrees at 7 bases. The CDR3 length is 14 residues. From germline, CDR1 is MDHEN and CDR2 SYDVKM. Germline trimming cut 2 bases from V and 8 bases from J; bases unmatched to any gene: 5. CDR3: CASSLNRGTGELFF. Written as DNA, the CDR3 is TGTGCCAGCAGTTTAAACAGGGGAACGGGGGAGCTGTTTTTT.

This clone has a handful of counts. The CDR3 spells CASSETLGQGANSPLHF. CDR3 nucleotide sequence: TGTGCCAGCAGTGAAACATTAGGGCAGGGGGCGAATTCACCCCTCCACTTT. The chain has TRBV2 and TRBJ1-6; the match to TRBD1 covers 8 bases. The CDR3 sequence is 17 residues long. Germline loops: CDR1 SNHLY, CDR2 FYNNEI. J lost 7 bases, V lost 2 bases, and 10 bases had no gene match. The complete variable domain, with remaining parts taken from reference TRBV2 and TRBJ1-6, reads EPEVTQTPSHQVTQMGQEVILRCVPISNHLYFYWYRQILGQKVEFLVSFYNNEISEKSEIFDDQFSVERPDGSNFTLKIRSTKLEDSAMYFCASSETLGQGANSPLHFGNGTRLTVT.

This clone appeared a few times. The chain couples TRBV27 to TRBJ2-5, with 10 bases aligning to TRBD1. CDR1 and CDR2 (germline): MNHEY, SMNVEV (reference sequence). After removal of 3 bases from V and 6 bases from J, the junction contained 7 bases not matched to a gene. This CDR3 is 15 amino acids long. Written as DNA, the CDR3 is TGTGCCAGCAGTTTTTCGACAGGGGGCAAGAAGACCCAGTACTTC. Its translation is CASSFSTGGKKTQYF.

This clone was detected only a few times. V usage is TRBV9 and J usage is TRBJ1-1; 8 bases are a match to TRBD1. The CDR3 has 13 amino acids. V was pared by 7 bases and J by 3 bases, with 5 bases of the junction left unmatched. In germline, CDR1 is SGDLS, CDR2 YYNGEE. The CDR3 coding sequence is TGTGCCAGCGGAACAGGGGGGTACACTGAAGCTTTCTTT. It specifies CASGTGGYTEAFF.

This sequence joins TRBV7-9 and TRBJ2-7; 11 bases agree with TRBD1. CDR1 and CDR2 from the germline V gene are SEHNR and FQNEAQ (reference sequence). The CDR3 sequence is 15 residues long. Trimming removed 5 bases from V and 2 bases from J; junction bases left unmatched: 5. The CDR3 bases are TGTGCCAGCAGCCCTACGGGACAGGGGGCCTACGAGCAGTACTTC. Translation gives CASSPTGQGAYEQYF.

The table lists this clone with a count of one. The chain employs TRBV7-9 and TRBJ2-1; D remains unclear. Germline loops: CDR1 SEHNR, CDR2 FQNEAQ (reference sequence). Trimming cost V 5 bases and J 10 bases, with 12 bases left between them. CDR3 length: 12 amino acids. CDR3 region: CASSDQRGEQFF. CDR3 bases: TGTGCCAGCAGCGATCAACGTGGCGAGCAGTTCTTC.

The rearrangement links TRBV25-1 to TRBJ2-1, with D hard to call. V was shortened by 4 bases and J by 3 bases, with 13 bases between the two germline ends. The CDR3 length is 15 residues. Germline V gene data show CDR1 as MGHDK and CDR2 as SYGVNS. CDR3 region: CASSVPYEVYNEQFF. The DNA for the CDR3 is TGTGCCAGCAGTGTACCCTACGAGGTCTACAATGAGCAGTTCTTC.

V gene TRBV5-5 combines with J gene TRBJ1-1; D may be TRBD1 (6 bases). The V end was cut by 4 bases, the J end by 1 base, with 20 bases between. This CDR3 spans 17 amino acids. The germline CDR1 and CDR2 sequences are SGHKS and YYEKEE (reference sequence). The CDR3 protein is CASSPNLGGVWNTEAFF. As DNA, the CDR3 is TGTGCCAGCAGCCCTAATCTAGGGGGAGTTTGGAACACTGAAGCTTTCTTT.

As for this clone: The sample carries other DNA sequences with the same CDR3. The gene calls are TRBV6-5 and TRBJ2-1; the D call may be TRBD1 or TRBD2 (5 bases each). This CDR3 comprises 15 residues. The germline V and J ends were trimmed by 6 bases and 4 bases, with 16 bases remaining between them. CDR1 and CDR2 (germline): MNHEY, SVGAGI. The CDR3 DNA reads as TGTGCCAGCAGCCCCGGGACGGAGCTTTACAATGAGCAGTTCTTC. Protein: CASSPGTELYNEQFF.

CDR3 in amino acids: CASSGLGSTTHGYTF. In nucleotides, the CDR3 is TGTGCCAGCAGCGGCCTTGGTTCCACTACCCATGGCTACACCTTC. The chain couples TRBV7-9 to TRBJ1-2; D call uncertain. Looked up from germline, CDR1 is SEHNR and CDR2 is FQNEAQ (reference sequence). The length of the CDR3 is 15 residues. Trimming removed 5 bases at V and 6 bases at J, with 19 bases between.

The CDR3 here is CASSPDRGNEQFF. CDR3 in DNA: TGTGCCAGCTCTCCCGACAGGGGCAATGAGCAGTTCTTC. This rearrangement joins TRBV18 to TRBJ2-1, with 8 bases fitting TRBD1. Germline lookup yields CDR1 KGHSH and CDR2 LQKENI. This CDR3 region has 13 residues. V trimming: 6 bases; J trimming: 6 bases; junction bases outside the gene matches: 4.

This chain uses TRBV6-1 with TRBJ2-1; 7 nucleotides match TRBD2. The CDR3 loop spans 15 amino acids. From germline, CDR1 is MNHNS and CDR2 SASEGT. Germline trimming cut 3 bases from V and 4 bases from J; bases unmatched to any gene: 6. This chain's CDR3 is CASSEERGVYNEQFF. DNA of the CDR3: TGTGCCAGCAGTGAGGAGCGGGGAGTATACAATGAGCAGTTCTTC.

This rearrangement joins TRBV5-1 to TRBJ2-7; D not resolved. Trimming took off 0 bases at V and 6 bases at J, with 7 bases between the two ends. CDR3 size: 12 residues. Germline V CDR1 and CDR2: SGHRS, YFSETQ. The chain's CDR3 is CASSLDRTEQYF. In nucleotides, the CDR3 is TGCGCCAGCAGCTTGGATAGGACCGAGCAGTACTTC. The variable domain in full, completed from reference TRBV5-1 and TRBJ2-7, reads KAGVTQTPRYLIKTRGQQVTLSCSPISGHRSVSWYQQTPGQGLQFLFEYFSETQRNKGNFPGRFSGRQFSNSRSEMNVSTLELGDSALYLCASSLDRTEQYFGPGTRLTVT.